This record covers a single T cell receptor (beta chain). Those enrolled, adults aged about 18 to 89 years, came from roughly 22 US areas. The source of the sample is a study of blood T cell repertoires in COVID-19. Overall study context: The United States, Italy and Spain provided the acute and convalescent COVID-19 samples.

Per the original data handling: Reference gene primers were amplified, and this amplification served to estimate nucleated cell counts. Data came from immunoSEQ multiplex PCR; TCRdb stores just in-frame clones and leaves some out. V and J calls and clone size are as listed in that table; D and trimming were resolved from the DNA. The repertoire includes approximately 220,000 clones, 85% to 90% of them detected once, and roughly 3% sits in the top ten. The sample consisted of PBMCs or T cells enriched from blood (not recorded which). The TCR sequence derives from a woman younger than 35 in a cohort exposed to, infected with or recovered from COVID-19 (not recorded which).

DNA for the CDR3: TGTGCCAGCAGCTCGGAGGGCATTCCCTACGAGCAGTACTTC. This translates into CASSSEGIPYEQYF. The gene calls are TRBV5-6 and TRBJ2-7, with D tentatively TRBD2 (6 bases). Germline V gene lookup returns CDR1 SGHDT and CDR2 YYEEEE. Trimming removed 3 bases at V and 2 bases at J, with 12 bases between. The CDR3 runs to 14 residues.